Presented here are 2 T cell receptor beta chains from one specimen sequenced in a study of blood T cell repertoires in COVID-19. TCRdb keeps only in-frame clones here, not all; method: immunoSEQ multiplex PCR. The data show approximately 150,000 clones, with around four fifths seen just once and roughly 8.8% held by the top ten. Input material: peripheral blood. These receptor sequences come from a woman older than 75 with COVID-19, enrolled during active disease.

The chain employs TRBV5-6 and TRBJ1-1; D possibly corresponds to TRBD1 (5 bases). V lost 4 bases and J lost 7, with 20 bases in between. In germline, CDR1 is SGHDT, CDR2 YYEEEE. This CDR3 has 15 residues. The CDR3 sequence: CASSTNGGREVEAFF. In nucleotides, the CDR3 is TGTGCCAGCAGCACCAACGGGGGGAGGGAGGTTGAAGCTTTCTTT. The full variable domain, with the rest looked up from reference TRBV5-6 and TRBJ1-1, is DAGVTQSPTHLIKTRGQQVTLRCSPKSGHDTVSWYQQALGQGPQFIFQYYEEEERQRGNFPDRFSGHQFPNYSSELNVNALLLGDSALYLCASSTNGGREVEAFFGQGTRLTVV.

The chain links TRBV5-4 to TRBJ1-1; 12 nucleotides align to TRBD1. V lost 4 bases to trimming and J lost 6 bases; unmatched junction nucleotides: 10. CDR3 length: 16 residues. From germline, CDR1 is SGHNT and CDR2 YYREEE (reference sequence). The CDR3 coding sequence is TGTGCCAGCAGCCCGGGTGGGACAGGGGGCAGTGCTGAAGCTTTCTTT. This encodes CASSPGGTGGSAEAFF.